A selection of T cell receptor beta chains follows, all from one sample in a study of graft-versus-host responses after intestinal transplantation. Their target antigens are unknown. TCRdb's copy holds only in-frame clones and misses some; the assay was immunoSEQ multiplex PCR. The data show 90,000 to 150,000 clones, just under 95% seen once. The specimen comprised unstimulated CD4+ T cells sorted from spleen or lymph node cells, sampled before intestinal transplant. These receptors were taken from a human donor who received an intestinal transplant. CDR3s include the opening cysteine and the closing phenylalanine or tryptophan. Expanded clones are given a class, and other clones once, few, many or no size at all.

j_call v_call clone_size cdr3_aa
TRBJ1-1 TRBV6-5 . CASSRDRVNTEAFF
TRBJ2-1 TRBV6-5 . CASSSWGGERDNEQFF
TRBJ1-1 TRBV29-1 . CSVRSGLDTEAFF
TRBJ2-3 TRBV18 few CASSPLDRGSGDTDTQYF
TRBJ2-1 TRBV6-5 . CASRTSVKAYNEQFF
TRBJ2-7 TRBV2 . CASSEQGLSYEQYF
TRBJ1-1 TRBV20-1 . CTTVATEAFF
TRBJ2-3 TRBV7-6 . CASSRLVGTDTQYF
TRBJ2-2 TRBV6-1 . CASPRDWEITGELFF
TRBJ1-3 TRBV5-1 . CASSFRDGGNTIYF
TRBJ1-2 TRBV5-1 . CASRQGQDYGYTF
TRBJ2-5 TRBV7-2 once CASSLMWAGEETQYF
TRBJ2-2 TRBV5-4 . CASSRDGRRDGELFF